At least ten counts were recorded for the clone carrying this T cell receptor beta chain. What it binds is unknown. For TCR beta, libraries came from iRepertoire HTBI primers and Arm-PCR of CDR3 regions. TCRdb reprocessed the multiplex PCR reads via MiXCR and lists one record per CDR3 protein. The sample shows around 250,000 distinct CDR3 sequences, around a sixth of them seen only once. Sample time point: newly diagnosed GD, antithyroid drugs for less than 3 months. Preparation of the TCR library used RNA extracted from PBMCs. These data come from a study of regulatory T cells in long-lasting Graves disease. General study points: New patients shared fewer public clonotypes (around 970) than persistent patients did (roughly 2,500). TCR diversity in persistent Graves' patients was below that of newly diagnosed ones.

Trimming stripped 5 bases from V and 4 bases from J, with 15 bases between. CDR1 SGHVS and CDR2 FQNEAQ come from the germline V gene. CDR3 length: 15 amino acids. This sample also belongs to another study, concerning T cells in Graves' hyperthyroidism and ophthalmopathy. From that second work: Diagnosis of hyperthyroidism was new in patients aged 18 to 65, and its duration was under 2 months.

Sequencing was performed on peripheral blood mononuclear cells (PBMCs), taken at new diagnosis, from a patient treated with antithyroid drugs. The J gene is TRBJ1-5, the V gene TRBV7-8; D is possibly TRBD1 (6 bases). This clonotype was obtained from a woman in her 30s with Graves disease. CDR3 in DNA: TGTGCCAGCAGCCGAGTAAGGGGGTTTAATCAGCCCCAGCATTTT. Translation: CASSRVRGFNQPQHF.